The clone carrying this T cell receptor beta chain turned up a few times. Methods used by the authors: Reference gene primer amplification gave nucleated cell count estimates. TCRdb's table, derived via immunoSEQ multiplex PCR, lists solely in-frame clones and lacks some. V and J calls and clone size are as listed in that table; D and trimming were resolved from the DNA. The data hold around 130,000 clones, with 84% observed a single time. These data belong to a study of blood T cell repertoires in COVID-19. About the study: Acute-phase and convalescent COVID-19 samples originated in the United States, Italy and Spain.

The V gene's germline CDR1 is SNHLY and CDR2 FYNNEI. Losses at the gene ends were 7 bases for V and 1 base for J; bases not matched to a gene: 2. The CDR3 extends over 15 amino acids. The J gene is TRBJ2-2, the V gene TRBV2, with 11 bases matching TRBD2. This TCR was sampled from a human donor in a cohort sampled during active COVID-19. Source material: peripheral blood. The CDR3 sequence is CASIGTSGNTGELFF. The CDR3 DNA is TGTGCCAGCATCGGGACTAGCGGGAACACCGGGGAGCTGTTTTTT.